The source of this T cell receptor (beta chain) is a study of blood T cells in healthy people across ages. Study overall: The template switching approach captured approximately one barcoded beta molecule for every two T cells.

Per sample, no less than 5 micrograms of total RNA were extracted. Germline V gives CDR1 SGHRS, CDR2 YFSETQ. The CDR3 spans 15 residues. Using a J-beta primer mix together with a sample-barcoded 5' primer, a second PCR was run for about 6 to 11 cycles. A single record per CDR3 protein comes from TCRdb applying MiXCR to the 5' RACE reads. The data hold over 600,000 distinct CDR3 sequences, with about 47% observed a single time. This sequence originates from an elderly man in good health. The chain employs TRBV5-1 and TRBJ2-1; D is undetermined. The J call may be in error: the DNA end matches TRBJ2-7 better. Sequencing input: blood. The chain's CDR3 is CASSLDVSSYNEQYF. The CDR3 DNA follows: TGCGCCAGCAGCTTGGACGTCAGCTCCTACAATGAGCAGTACTTC.